This record concerns one T cell receptor (beta chain) sequence. The antigen remains unidentified. The sample belongs to a study of B cell selection in AIRE deficiency. Per the original methods: Pooled Tregs gave roughly 6x10^4 patient and around 96,000 donor TCRbeta sequences. Clones were read by immunoSEQ multiplex PCR, and TCRdb kept only the in-frame ones, dropping some. Clone size and V and J calls were adopted from that table, with D and trimming inferred from the DNA. The sample consists of roughly 17,000 clones, about 92% of them appearing once. Study-wide findings and caveats: About a third of healthy-shared Treg sequences were found among patient Tconv cells.

Regulatory T cells were sorted as CD4+CD25hiCD127low/negative cells. Germline assignment: CDR1 MNHEY and CDR2 SVGAGI. This CDR3 has 15 residues. Trimming cost V 5 bases and J 2 bases, with 15 bases left between them. This receptor was taken from a human donor in good health. This chain links TRBV6-5 with TRBJ1-2, with D tentatively TRBD1 (5 bases). Specimen: CD4+CD25+ Tregs sorted from PBMCs. CDR3 sequence reads: CASSVMTVSNYGYTF. CDR3 nucleotides: TGTGCCAGCAGTGTAATGACAGTCTCAAACTATGGCTACACCTTC.